What follows are 5 T cell receptor beta chains derived from one specimen sequenced in a study of tumor-infiltrating lymphocytes in primary liver carcinoma. Starting from around 500 ng of total RNA, TCR beta cDNA was produced with a primer in the constant region. Generation of the TCR beta libraries relied on three nested multiplex PCR rounds using slightly modified ARM-PCR. TRBV1-TRBV30 forward primers paired with a C-beta reverse primer drove the first two PCR rounds, around 10 cycles each. TCRdb fed the multiplex PCR reads into MiXCR, producing one record per CDR3 protein. Among roughly 120,000 distinct CDR3 sequences, 64% were seen once, and the ten largest hold about 8%. Co-extracted RNA and DNA came from 20-30 mg of unsorted bulk tissue. Sample: liver tumor tissue from sampling region 3. Subset given: tumor region T3, left-lateral pole. The source of these receptors is a woman aged 55-69 years with primary liver carcinoma and hepatitis B virus infection.

This clonotype was detected many times. The CDR3 region is CSVSGSAKDRTDTQYF. CDR3 in DNA: TGCAGCGTTAGCGGGAGTGCGAAAGACCGCACAGATACGCAGTATTTT. The genes are TRBV29-1 and TRBJ2-3; 8 nucleotides line up with TRBD2. Trimming cost V 5 bases and J 1 base; bases outside gene matches: 11. Germline CDR1 reads SQVTM; CDR2 reads ANQGSEA. The CDR3 extends over 16 amino acids.

Comment on this clonotype: Its ends do not fully match the called genes, so a read error is possible. This chain uses TRBV5-4 with TRBJ2-5; the D is unclear. This CDR3 has 11 residues. Germline values: CDR1 SGHNT, CDR2 YYREEE (reference sequence). The CDR3 sequence: CASTEQETRYF. DNA of the CDR3: TGTGCCAGCACGGAACAAGAGACCCGGTACTTC.

As for this clonotype: At one end, the junction sequence differs from germline, possibly due to a read error. The chain carries TRBV11-1 and TRBJ2-3; D unresolved. Germline values: CDR1 SGHAT, CDR2 FQDESV (reference sequence). This CDR3 has 14 amino acids. CDR3 nucleotide sequence: TGTGCCAGCAGCTTAAGGCACCTTGCAGGAGAGTCTCACTTT. It yields the protein CASSLRHLAGESHF.

The V gene is TRBV9, the J gene TRBJ1-2; the D is unclear. Per germline, CDR1 SGDLS and CDR2 YYNGEE. The CDR3 contains 15 residues. The germline V and J ends were trimmed by 3 bases and 0 bases, with 12 bases remaining between them. CDR3 nucleotides: TGTGCCAGCAGCGAAATGCCGGGAGCTAACTATGGCTACACCTTC. It encodes CASSEMPGANYGYTF. The variable domain in full, completed from reference TRBV9 and TRBJ1-2, reads DSGVTQTPKHLITATGQRVTLRCSPRSGDLSVYWYQQSLDQGLQFLIQYYNGEERAKGNILERFSAQQFPDLHSELNLSSLELGDSALYFCASSEMPGANYGYTFGSGTRLTVV.

This clonotype was detected only a few times. This may be a read error, as it is one base from a much larger clone. The chain recombines TRBV12-3 or TRBV12-4 with TRBJ2-7; D gene uncertain. The CDR3 totals 11 residues. The V end was cut by 8 bases, the J end by 3 bases, with 8 bases between. The CDR3 is CASGRDYEQYF. In DNA, the CDR3 is TGTGCCAGCGGTAGGGACTACGAGCAGTACTTC.